These T cell receptor beta chains were read from a single sample in a study of patients and donors after allogeneic stem cell transplantation. Using its own MiXCR run on the RT-PCR reads, TCRdb lists one record per CDR3 protein. This sample has 390,000 or so distinct CDR3 sequences; roughly 17% occur once, and the top ten carry 6.5% to 7.5%. The sample taken for sequencing was blood, either unsorted or a sorted T cell fraction (not recorded which). Receptor source: a human donor who was either an allogeneic HSCT recipient or a stem cell or donor lymphocyte infusion donor (not recorded which). It is not recorded whose cells these are; they may come from a transplant donor. CDR3s include the opening cysteine and the closing phenylalanine or tryptophan. The D gene is left open where the match is weak. Clone size is shown for a subset of rows, as once, few, many or a class of expanded clone.

size,D,J,V,CDR3,DNA
few,-,TRBJ2-7,TRBV5-1,CASSLEKGSHGGYEQYF,TGCGCCAGCAGCTTGGAGAAAGGATCCCATGGGGGATACGAGCAGTACTTC
few,-,TRBJ2-3,TRBV24-1,CATSDLGRVDTQYF,TGTGCCACCAGTGATTTGGGCAGGGTTGATACGCAGTATTTT
-,-,TRBJ2-3,TRBV7-9,CASSLWQSTTDTQYF,TGTGCCAGCAGCTTATGGCAATCCACCACAGATACGCAGTATTTT
-,-,TRBJ2-7,TRBV20-1,CSARGENSYEQYF,TGCAGTGCTAGAGGGGAGAACTCCTACGAGCAGTACTTC
few,TRBD2,TRBJ2-3,TRBV6-5,CASSYSGREGRPRPDTQYF,TGTGCCAGCAGTTACTCGGGTCGGGAGGGCCGCCCTCGCCCAGATACGCAGTATTTT
-,-,TRBJ1-1,TRBV11-3,CASSLAGGHTEAFF,TGTGCCAGCAGCTTAGCTGGCGGACACACTGAAGCTTTCTTT
-,TRBD2,TRBJ2-1,TRBV24-1,CATSLRSGKGREQFF,TGTGCCACCAGTCTCAGGAGCGGGAAGGGGCGTGAGCAGTTCTTC
-,-,TRBJ2-6,TRBV20-1,CSARDPPTGANVLTF,TGCAGTGCTAGAGATCCCCCGACCGGGGCCAACGTCCTGACTTTC
-,-,TRBJ1-1,TRBV5-1,CASSLVSPTEAFF,TGCGCCAGCAGCTTGGTGAGTCCTACTGAAGCTTTCTTT
-,-,TRBJ1-1,TRBV29-1,CSAQGQMNTEAFF,TGCAGCGCCCAGGGACAAATGAACACTGAAGCTTTCTTT
few,-,TRBJ2-7,TRBV11-3,CASSLASAPPYEQYF,TGTGCCAGCAGCTTAGCTAGCGCGCCTCCCTACGAGCAGTACTTC
few,-,TRBJ2-2,TRBV7-9,CASSWRTRRPGELFF,TGTGCCAGCAGCTGGAGGACCCGACGACCCGGGGAGCTGTTTTTT
few,TRBD2,TRBJ2-7,TRBV3-1,CASSQTGGNYEQYF,TGTGCCAGCAGCCAGACGGGAGGGAACTACGAGCAGTACTTC
many,-,TRBJ1-1,TRBV4-2,CASSQEGWTEAFF,TGTGCCAGCAGCCAAGAGGGTTGGACTGAAGCTTTCTTT
few,-,TRBJ1-1,TRBV9,CASSARGRWDTEAFF,TGTGCCAGCAGCGCTCGGGGCAGGTGGGACACTGAAGCTTTCTTT
-,-,TRBJ2-7,TRBV29-1,CSVVFEVVDEQYF,TGCAGCGTTGTGTTTGAGGTTGTGGACGAGCAGTACTTC
few,TRBD1,TRBJ1-2,TRBV29-1,CSVEGRDRNYGYTF,TGCAGCGTTGAAGGCCGGGACAGAAACTATGGCTACACCTTC
few,-,TRBJ1-1,TRBV2,CASRRGPNTEAFF,TGTGCCAGCCGCAGGGGCCCAAACACTGAAGCTTTCTTT
few,-,TRBJ1-1,TRBV11-1,CASSPAPPGEAFF,TGTGCCAGCAGCCCCGCTCCACCCGGAGAAGCTTTCTTT
few,TRBD2,TRBJ2-4,TRBV4-1,CASSQDRGAGLAGAGAKNIQYF,TGCGCCAGCAGCCAAGACCGGGGAGCGGGACTAGCGGGGGCGGGGGCCAAAAACATTCAGTACTTC
many,TRBD1,TRBJ1-6,TRBV7-3,CASSSGTGVSAYNSPLHF,TGTGCCAGCAGCTCCGGGACAGGGGTATCTGCCTATAATTCACCCCTCCACTTT
-,TRBD1,TRBJ2-7,TRBV6-2/TRBV6-3,CASSYEGAKSSYEQYF,TGTGCCAGCAGTTACGAGGGGGCGAAGAGCTCCTACGAGCAGTACTTC
once,TRBD2,TRBJ2-7,TRBV6-1,CASTSRTSGGYEQYF,TGTGCCAGCACCTCCAGGACTAGCGGGGGCTACGAGCAGTACTTC
few,TRBD1,TRBJ1-1,TRBV29-1,CSVVGSQGDGAFF,TGCAGCGTTGTCGGTTCCCAGGGGGACGGGGCTTTCTTT
-,TRBD2,TRBJ2-7,TRBV7-9,CASSNRTSGSYEQYF,TGTGCCAGCAGTAACCGGACTAGCGGTTCCTACGAGCAGTACTTC
-,TRBD2,TRBJ2-3,TRBV20-1,CSWGGRTDTQYF,TGCAGTTGGGGCGGGAGGACAGATACGCAGTATTTT
-,-,TRBJ1-1,TRBV2,CASSVNPGQARAFF,TGTGCCAGCAGTGTGAATCCGGGGCAAGCCCGAGCTTTCTTT
-,-,TRBJ2-6,TRBV12-3/TRBV12-4,CASSFGSPGANVLTF,TGTGCCAGCAGTTTTGGGTCCCCTGGGGCCAACGTCCTGACTTTC
-,-,TRBJ2-6,TRBV30,CAWKWGSGANVLTF,TGTGCCTGGAAATGGGGGTCTGGGGCCAACGTCCTGACTTTC
-,-,TRBJ1-2,TRBV20-1,CSARTGGLYGYTF,TGCAGTGCCAGGACCGGGGGCCTCTATGGCTACACCTTC
-,-,TRBJ2-7,TRBV24-1,CATSDKRSRDYEQYF,TGTGCCACCAGTGATAAGCGGAGCAGAGACTACGAGCAGTACTTC
-,-,TRBJ1-5,TRBV16,CASSQSRVSNQPQHF,TGTGCCAGCAGCCAATCGAGGGTTAGCAATCAGCCCCAGCATTTT
-,-,TRBJ1-5,TRBV28,CASTRFGQPQHF,TGTGCCAGCACAAGGTTCGGTCAGCCCCAGCATTTT
many,-,TRBJ1-1,TRBV11-3,CASRGVNTEAFF,TGTGCCAGTAGGGGGGTGAACACTGAAGCTTTCTTT
few,-,TRBJ2-1,TRBV5-6,CASSLSSGARGHEQFF,TGTGCCAGCAGCTTGAGCTCCGGGGCCAGGGGCCATGAGCAGTTCTTC
-,-,TRBJ2-1,TRBV11-1,CASSYRGYNEQFF,TGTGCCAGCAGCTACCGGGGATACAATGAGCAGTTCTTC
few,TRBD1,TRBJ2-1,TRBV7-6,CASSTYFRDRSSYNEQFF,TGTGCCAGCAGCACATATTTCCGGGACAGAAGCTCCTACAATGAGCAGTTCTTC
many,-,TRBJ1-6,TRBV5-1,CASSRGGHNNSPLHF,TGCGCCAGCAGCCGCGGGGGACACAATAATTCACCCCTCCACTTT